This T cell receptor (beta chain) derives from a study of T cell changes during pregnancy in multiple sclerosis. Profiled with immunoSEQ multiplex PCR; TCRdb holds only in-frame clones, not every one. Of about 40,000 clones detected, 88% appear once; the ten largest clones hold over 5%. The CDR3 totals 15 residues. Trimming removed 0 bases from V and 7 bases from J; junction bases left unmatched: 8. Per germline, CDR1 LGHNA and CDR2 YSLEER. The receptor was derived from a female donor in good health, enrolled as a control in a pregnancy study. The genes are TRBV4-3 and TRBJ2-5, with 7 bases identical to TRBD2. Sequences were derived from peripheral blood, sampled in the first trimester of pregnancy. The CDR3 reads CASSQEPRGVGTQYF. The CDR3 region has the DNA TGCGCCAGCAGCCAAGAACCCCGGGGGGTAGGGACCCAGTACTTC.